This T cell receptor (beta chain) appears in the sequencing data of a study of T cell responses to AZD1222 COVID-19 vaccine. Broader study findings: The study sampled repertoires only after the peak T cell response.

From germline, CDR1 is SGHTA and CDR2 FQGNSA. V lost 5 bases to trimming and J lost 4 bases; unmatched junction nucleotides: 13. The CDR3 is 16 residues long. About this clone: Its antigen remains unknown.

The assay was immunoSEQ multiplex PCR, and TCRdb's table has in-frame clones only and misses some. The sample carries 150,000 or so clones, about 91% recorded once. The receptor was isolated from an adult in good health. The chain recombines TRBV7-2 with TRBJ1-2; 7 bases map to TRBD1. Source: peripheral blood, taken on day 0 of AZD1222 vaccination. The CDR3 sequence is CASSPNQRGRSYGYTF. DNA for the CDR3: TGTGCCAGCAGCCCGAACCAGAGGGGGCGCTCCTATGGCTACACCTTC.